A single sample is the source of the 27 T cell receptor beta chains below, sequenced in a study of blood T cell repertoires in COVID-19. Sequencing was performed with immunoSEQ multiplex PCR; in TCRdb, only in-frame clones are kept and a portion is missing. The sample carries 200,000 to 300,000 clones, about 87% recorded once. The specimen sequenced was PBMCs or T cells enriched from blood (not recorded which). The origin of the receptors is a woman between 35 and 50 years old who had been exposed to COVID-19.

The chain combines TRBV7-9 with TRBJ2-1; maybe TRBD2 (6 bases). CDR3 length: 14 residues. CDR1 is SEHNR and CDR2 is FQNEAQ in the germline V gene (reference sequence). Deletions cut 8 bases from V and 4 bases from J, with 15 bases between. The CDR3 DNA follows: TGTGCCAGCTCCGGGACTCCGACGTACAATGAGCAGTTCTTC. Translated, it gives CASSGTPTYNEQFF.

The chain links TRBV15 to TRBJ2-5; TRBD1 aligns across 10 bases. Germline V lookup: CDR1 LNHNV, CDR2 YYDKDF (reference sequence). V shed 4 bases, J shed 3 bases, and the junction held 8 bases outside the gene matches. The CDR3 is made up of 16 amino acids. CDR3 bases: TGTGCCACCAGCATTGGCTGGGGGACAGGGGAAGAGACCCAGTACTTC. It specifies CATSIGWGTGEETQYF.

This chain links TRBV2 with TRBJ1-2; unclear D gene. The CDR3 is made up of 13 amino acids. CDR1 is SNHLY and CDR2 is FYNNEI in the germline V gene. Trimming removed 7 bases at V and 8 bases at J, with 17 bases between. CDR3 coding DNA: TGTGCCAGCACCAAATCACGGGATACCGGCTACACCTTC. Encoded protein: CASTKSRDTGYTF.

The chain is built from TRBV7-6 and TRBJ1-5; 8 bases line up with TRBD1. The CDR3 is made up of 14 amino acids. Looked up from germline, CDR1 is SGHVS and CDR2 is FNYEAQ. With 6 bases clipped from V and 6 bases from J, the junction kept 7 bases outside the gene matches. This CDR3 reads CASSLGTGSQPQHF. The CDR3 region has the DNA TGTGCCAGCAGTCTTGGGACAGGTAGTCAGCCCCAGCATTTT. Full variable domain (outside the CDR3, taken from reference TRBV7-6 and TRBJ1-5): GAGVSQSPRYKVTKRGQDVALRCDPISGHVSLYWYRQALGQGPEFLTYFNYEAQQDKSGLPNDRFSAERPEGSISTLTIQRTEQRDSAMYRCASSLGTGSQPQHFGDGTRLSIL.

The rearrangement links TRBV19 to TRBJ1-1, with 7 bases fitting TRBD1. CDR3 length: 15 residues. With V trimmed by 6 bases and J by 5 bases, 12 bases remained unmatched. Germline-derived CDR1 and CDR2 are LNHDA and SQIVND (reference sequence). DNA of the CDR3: TGTGCCAGTAGCCGGGGGTACAGGGGAGCTACTGAAGCTTTCTTT. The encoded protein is CASSRGYRGATEAFF.

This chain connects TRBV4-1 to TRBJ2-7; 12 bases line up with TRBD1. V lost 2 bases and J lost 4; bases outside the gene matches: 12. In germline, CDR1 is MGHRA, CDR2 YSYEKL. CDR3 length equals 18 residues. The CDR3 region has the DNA TGCGCCAGCAGCCAAATACTTACGGGACAGGGGGCTGGATACGAGCAGTACTTC. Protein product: CASSQILTGQGAGYEQYF.

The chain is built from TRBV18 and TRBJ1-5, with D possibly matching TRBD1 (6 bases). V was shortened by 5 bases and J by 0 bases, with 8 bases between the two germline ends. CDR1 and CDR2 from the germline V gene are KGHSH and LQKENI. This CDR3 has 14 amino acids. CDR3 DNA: TGTGCCAGCTCAGGGACACCTAGCAATCAGCCCCAGCATTTT. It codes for CASSGTPSNQPQHF. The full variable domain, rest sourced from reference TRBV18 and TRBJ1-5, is NAGVMQNPRHLVRRRGQEARLRCSPMKGHSHVYWYRQLPEEGLKFMVYLQKENIIDESGMPKERFSAEFPKEGPSILRIQQVVRGDSAAYFCASSGTPSNQPQHFGDGTRLSIL.

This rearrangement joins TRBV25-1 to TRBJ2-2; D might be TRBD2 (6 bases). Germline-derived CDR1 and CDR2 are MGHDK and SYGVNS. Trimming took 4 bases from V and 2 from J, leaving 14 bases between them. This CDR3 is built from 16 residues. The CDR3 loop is CASSGPGLVNTGELFF. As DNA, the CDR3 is TGTGCCAGCAGTGGACCGGGACTCGTAAACACCGGGGAGCTGTTTTTT.

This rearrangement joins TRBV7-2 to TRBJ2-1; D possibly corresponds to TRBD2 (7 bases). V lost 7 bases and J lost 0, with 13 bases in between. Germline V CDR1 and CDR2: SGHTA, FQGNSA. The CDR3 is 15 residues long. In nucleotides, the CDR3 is TGTGCCAGCATCAGGGGCGGGAGCTCCTACAATGAGCAGTTCTTC. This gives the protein CASIRGGSSYNEQFF. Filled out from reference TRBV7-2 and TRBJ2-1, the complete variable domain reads GAGVSQSPSNKVTEKGKDVELRCDPISGHTALYWYRQSLGQGLEFLIYFQGNSAPDKSGLPSDRFSAERTGGSVSTLTIQRTQQEDSAVYLCASIRGGSSYNEQFFGPGTRLTVL.

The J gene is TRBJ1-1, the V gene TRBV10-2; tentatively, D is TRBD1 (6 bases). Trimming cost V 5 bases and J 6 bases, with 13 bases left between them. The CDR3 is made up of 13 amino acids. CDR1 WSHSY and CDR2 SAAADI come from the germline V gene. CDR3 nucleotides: TGCGCCAGCAGTCCAGCAAAGGGGGCTGAAGCTTTCTTT. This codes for CASSPAKGAEAFF.

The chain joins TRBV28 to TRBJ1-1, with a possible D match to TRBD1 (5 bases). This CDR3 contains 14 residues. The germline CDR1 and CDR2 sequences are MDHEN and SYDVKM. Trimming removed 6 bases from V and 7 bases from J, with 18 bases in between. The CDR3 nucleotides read TGTGCCAGCAGCCTCCTCCAGGGAGGGGTTGAAGCTTTCTTT. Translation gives CASSLLQGGVEAFF.

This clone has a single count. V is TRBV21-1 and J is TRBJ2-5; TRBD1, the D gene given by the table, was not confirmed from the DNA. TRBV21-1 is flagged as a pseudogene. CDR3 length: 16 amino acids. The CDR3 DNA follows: TGTGCCAGCGCCCCTCCTTTAGACAGGCTGGGAGAGACCCAGTACTTC. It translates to CASAPPLDRLGETQYF.

CDR3 DNA: TGTGCCAGCAGTGAAAGCAATTACAGGTCGGAGACCCAGTACTTC. Translated, it gives CASSESNYRSETQYF. V is TRBV25-1 and J is TRBJ2-5, with a weak D call TRBD1 (5 bases). CDR1 is MGHDK, CDR2 SYGVNS, per germline. Between the trimmed V and J ends, which lost 2 bases and 5 bases, there was a span of 15 bases. CDR3 size: 15 residues.

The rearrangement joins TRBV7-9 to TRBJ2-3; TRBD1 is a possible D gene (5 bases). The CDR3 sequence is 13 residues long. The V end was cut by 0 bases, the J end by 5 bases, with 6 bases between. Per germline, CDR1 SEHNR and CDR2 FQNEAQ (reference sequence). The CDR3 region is CASSLAREDTQYF. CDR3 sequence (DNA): TGTGCCAGCAGCTTAGCCAGGGAAGATACGCAGTATTTT.

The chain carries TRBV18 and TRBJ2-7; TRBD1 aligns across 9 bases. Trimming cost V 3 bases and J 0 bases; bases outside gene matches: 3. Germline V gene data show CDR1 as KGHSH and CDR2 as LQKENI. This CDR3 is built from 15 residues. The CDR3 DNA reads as TGTGCCAGCTCACCGGGACAGGGCAGCTCCTACGAGCAGTACGTC. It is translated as CASSPGQGSSYEQYV.

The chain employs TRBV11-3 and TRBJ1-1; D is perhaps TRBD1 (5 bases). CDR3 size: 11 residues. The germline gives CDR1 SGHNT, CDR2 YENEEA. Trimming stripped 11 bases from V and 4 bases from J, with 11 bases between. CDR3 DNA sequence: TGTGCCGATGGGGCGCCCACTGAAGCTTTCTTT. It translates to CADGAPTEAFF.

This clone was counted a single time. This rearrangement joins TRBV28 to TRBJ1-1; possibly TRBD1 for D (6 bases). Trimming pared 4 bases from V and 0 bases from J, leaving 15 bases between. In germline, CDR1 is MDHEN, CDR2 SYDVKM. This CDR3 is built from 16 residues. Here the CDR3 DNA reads TGTGCCAGCAGTTCATGGACAGACTTGATGAACACTGAAGCTTTCTTT. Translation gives CASSSWTDLMNTEAFF.

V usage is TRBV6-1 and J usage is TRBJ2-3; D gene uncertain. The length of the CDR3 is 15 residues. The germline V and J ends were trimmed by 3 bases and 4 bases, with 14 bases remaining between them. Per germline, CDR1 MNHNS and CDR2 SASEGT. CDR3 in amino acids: CASSESPSQADTQYF. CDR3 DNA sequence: TGTGCCAGCAGTGAGTCTCCGTCACAAGCAGATACGCAGTATTTT.

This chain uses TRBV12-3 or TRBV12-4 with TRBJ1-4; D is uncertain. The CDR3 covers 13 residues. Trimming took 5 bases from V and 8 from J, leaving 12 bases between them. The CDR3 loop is CASSGWADEKLFF. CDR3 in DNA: TGTGCCAGCAGTGGATGGGCAGACGAAAAACTGTTTTTT.

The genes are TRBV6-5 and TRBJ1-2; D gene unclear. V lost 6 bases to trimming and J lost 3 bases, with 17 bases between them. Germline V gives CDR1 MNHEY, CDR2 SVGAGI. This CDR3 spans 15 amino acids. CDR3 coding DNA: TGTGCCAGCAGACAAGAACTAAGTCCCCACTATGGCTACACCTTC. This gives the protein CASRQELSPHYGYTF.

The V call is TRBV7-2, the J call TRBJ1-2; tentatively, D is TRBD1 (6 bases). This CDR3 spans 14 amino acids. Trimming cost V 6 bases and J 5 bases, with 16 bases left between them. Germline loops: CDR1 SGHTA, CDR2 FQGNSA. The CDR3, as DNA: TGTGCCAGCAGTCTAGGGGGGGCGCGGTATGGCTACACCTTC. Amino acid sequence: CASSLGGARYGYTF.

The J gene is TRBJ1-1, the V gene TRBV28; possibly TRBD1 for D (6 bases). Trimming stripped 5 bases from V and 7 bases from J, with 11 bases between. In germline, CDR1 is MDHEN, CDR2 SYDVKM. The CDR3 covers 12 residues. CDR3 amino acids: CASSGGWGEAFF. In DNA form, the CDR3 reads TGTGCCAGCAGTGGGGGCTGGGGTGAAGCTTTCTTT. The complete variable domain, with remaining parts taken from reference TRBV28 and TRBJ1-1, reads DVKVTQSSRYLVKRTGEKVFLECVQDMDHENMFWYRQDPGLGLRLIYFSYDVKMKEKGDIPEGYSVSREKKERFSLILESASTNQTSMYLCASSGGWGEAFFGQGTRLTVV.

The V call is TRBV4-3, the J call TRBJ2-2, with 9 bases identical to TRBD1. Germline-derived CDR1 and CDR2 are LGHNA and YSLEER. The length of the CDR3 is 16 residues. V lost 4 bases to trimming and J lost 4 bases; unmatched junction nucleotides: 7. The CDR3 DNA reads TGCGCCAGCAGCCCCCCGGACAGGGGCGTCACCGGGGAGCTGTTTTTT. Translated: CASSPPDRGVTGELFF.

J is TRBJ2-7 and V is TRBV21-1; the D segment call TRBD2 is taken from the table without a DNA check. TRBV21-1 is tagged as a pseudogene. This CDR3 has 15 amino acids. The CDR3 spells CASSKELADTYEQYV. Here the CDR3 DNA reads TGTGCCAGCAGCAAAGAACTAGCGGATACCTACGAGCAGTACGTC.

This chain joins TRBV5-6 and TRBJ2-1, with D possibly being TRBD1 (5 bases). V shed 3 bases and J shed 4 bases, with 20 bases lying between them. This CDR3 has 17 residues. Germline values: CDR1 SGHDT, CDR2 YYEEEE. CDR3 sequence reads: CASSSLRQGVWYNEQFF. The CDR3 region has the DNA TGTGCCAGCAGCTCCTTGCGGCAGGGCGTTTGGTACAATGAGCAGTTCTTC.

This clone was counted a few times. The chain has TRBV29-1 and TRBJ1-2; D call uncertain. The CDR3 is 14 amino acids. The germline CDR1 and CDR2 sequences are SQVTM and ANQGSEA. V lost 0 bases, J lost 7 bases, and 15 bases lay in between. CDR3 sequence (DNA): TGCAGCGTTGAAGATCCCGCGCGTGCTAGTGGCTACACCTTC. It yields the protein CSVEDPARASGYTF.

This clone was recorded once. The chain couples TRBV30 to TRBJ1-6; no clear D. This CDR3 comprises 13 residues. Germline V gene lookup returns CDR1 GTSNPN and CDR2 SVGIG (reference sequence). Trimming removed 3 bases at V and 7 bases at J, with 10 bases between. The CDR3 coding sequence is TGTGCCTGGAGGGAGCAGCGGAATTCACCCCTCCACTTT. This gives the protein CAWREQRNSPLHF. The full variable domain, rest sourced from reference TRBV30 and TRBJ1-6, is SQTIHQWPATLVQPVGSPLSLECTVEGTSNPNLYWYRQAAGRGLQLLFYSVGIGQISSEVPQNLSASRPQDRQFILSSKKLLLSDSGFYLCAWREQRNSPLHFGNGTRLTVT.